This T cell receptor (beta chain) derives from a study of blood T cells in healthy people across ages (dated by TCRdb to between 2014 and 2017). A note on the overall study: In model experiments, template switching captured about one uniquely barcoded TCR beta cDNA molecule for every two T cells. For two donors (one aged 18 to 30 and one aged 80 or older), the study analyzed two additional independent replicas of 1 million unique cDNA reads from the same blood draw. The donors were divided into four age groups: young (average about 15 years), middle-aged (under 40), aged (under 70) and long-lived (nearly 85). To track age-related changes in TCR beta repertoire diversity, the study relied on deep sequencing normalized with unique cDNA molecular identifiers. What the work shows at the level of the full study, not this receptor alone: As age increased, observed TCR beta diversity per million T cells dropped in a roughly linear way, and a significant reduction was already evident by age roughly 36. Donor CMV infection status was unknown, potentially confounding age-related changes in expanded clonotypes. Compared with the aged group, the long-lived group had more naive CD4+ T cells, fewer expanded clones and increased TCR diversity, suggesting age selection. A strong correlation was found between observed TCR beta diversity and the percentage of naive T cells measured by flow cytometry. Bulk unsorted PBMC profiling prevented conclusive comparison of naive and antigen-experienced compartments. Estimates of total diversity based on one million sequenced T cells were regarded as lower bounds and as underestimates.

Donors were a few dozen systemically healthy Caucasian individuals from Russia aged roughly 6 to 90 years. Each donor gave ten milliliters of peripheral blood, collected into EDTA-treated Vacutainer tubes. Ficoll-Paque density-gradient centrifugation was used to isolate PBMCs, with at least 6.5 million obtained per sample. Total RNA, at least 6 micrograms per sample, was extracted from PBMCs with Trizol reagent. Naive CD45RAhigh/CD27high T cell percentages were measured by flow cytometry on a PBMC aliquot from every donor. Preparation of the library involved 5' RACE. Data came from an Illumina HiSeq 2500. A second PCR of about 7 to 12 cycles was run with a J-beta primer mix and a sample-barcoded 5' primer. A template-switch 5' adaptor carrying 12 random nucleotides introduced a unique molecular identifier onto each TCR beta cDNA molecule. At least 2.5 million CDR3-containing paired-end reads were obtained from each sample. All of the RNA was converted into first-strand cDNA using the Mint cDNA synthesis kit, with a TRBC-specific oligonucleotide serving as the primer. All cDNA was treated with uracil-DNA glycosylase and then went through a first 18-cycle PCR with the universal primers M1SS and BC2_uni_R. In the original analysis: For normalization, 1 million high-quality reads, each with a distinct molecular identifier, were randomly selected from each sample. Reads sharing molecular identifiers were discarded rather than binned into consensus sequences. CDR3 identification, clonotype clustering and error correction used MiTCR with a Q25 quality threshold and the strictest error-elimination algorithm. A nonparametric unseen species model with Euler transformation was used to estimate a lower bound on total TCR beta diversity. TCRdb reran the public reads through fastp at Q25 and MiXCR, keeping productive beta chains. Every CDR3 protein is listed once, alongside the most common genes and DNA of its rows. The V and J calls reflect TCRdb's pipeline rather than the authors' work. The sample records approximately 780,000 distinct CDR3 sequences, around 24% of which are singletons. The ten largest clones represent under 3% of the sample.

With regard to this clonotype: This receptor's antigen is unknown. No clone much larger than this one lies a single base away; base qualities are absent.

V loses 4 bases, J loses 0 bases, and the germline ends lie 19 bases apart. Its CDR3 holds 18 amino acids, cysteine through phenylalanine. The only DNA kept is the CDR3, 54 bases in frame from the first base. The CDR1 and CDR2 encoded by the germline V gene are MNHEY and SVGEGT. The sample was also linked to a second study, of T cells of mothers and their children. In that second paper, the authors write: Nine systemically healthy Caucasian individuals, comprising three mothers and their six children, were included as donors. cDNA synthesis used all of the extracted RNA, with 1.5 ug of RNA in each 15 ul reaction. Sample barcodes and 2-4 random nucleotides were added via the M1S primer in the second PCR. Over 8 million TCR beta CDR3 reads were obtained for each mother, and around 3 million reads were obtained for each child. TCR recombination output is similarly shaped by thymic selection in related and unrelated pairs, with a minor effect exerted by inherited differences. Normalized repertoire overlap in related mother-child pairs was always slightly higher than in unrelated mother-child pairs, but the difference was never significant. No persistent microchimeric T cell clones were detected, at a sensitivity of approximately 90 clones per million clonotypes. Deep NGS was used in the study to compare the TCR beta repertoires of mothers and children and to look for features that separate related mother-child pairs from unrelated individuals. Mothers averaged 40 +/- 4 years of age and children averaged approximately 12 +/- 4 years. Libraries were sequenced on Illumina HiSeq 2000 with 100+100 nt paired-end reads after adapter ligation with NEBNext reagents. Mother and child libraries were prepared a month apart and sequenced in separate runs to prevent cross-contamination. For each donor, between 500,000 and 2,000,000 distinct TCR beta clonotypes were identified. Naive TCR beta clonotypes were estimated from low-frequency clonotypes matched to each donor's FACS-determined naive share, without sorting.

The specimen was blood. In this chain, TRBV6-2 or TRBV6-3 is recombined with TRBJ2-1, with the D segment identity uncertain. This TCR came from a boy between 10 and 17 years old in good health. The CDR3 corresponds to CASSSNMDGLSSYNEQFF. The DNA sequence reads TGTGCCAGCAGTTCAAACATGGACGGCCTGAGCTCCTACAATGAGCAGTTCTTC.